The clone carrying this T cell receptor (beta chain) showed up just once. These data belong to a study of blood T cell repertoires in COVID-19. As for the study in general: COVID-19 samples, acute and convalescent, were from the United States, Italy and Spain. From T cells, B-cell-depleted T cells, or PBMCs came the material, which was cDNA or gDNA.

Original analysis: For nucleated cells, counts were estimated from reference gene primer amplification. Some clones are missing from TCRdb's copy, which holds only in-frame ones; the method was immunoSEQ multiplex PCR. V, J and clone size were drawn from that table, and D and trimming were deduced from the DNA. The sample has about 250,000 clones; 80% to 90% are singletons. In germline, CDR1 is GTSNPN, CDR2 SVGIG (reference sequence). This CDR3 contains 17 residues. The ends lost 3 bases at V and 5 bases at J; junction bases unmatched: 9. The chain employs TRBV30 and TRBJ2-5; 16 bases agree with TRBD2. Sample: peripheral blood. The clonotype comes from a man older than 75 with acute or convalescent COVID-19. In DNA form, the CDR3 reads TGTGCCTGGAGCACCGGGACTAGCGGGGGGGCTCACGAGACCCAGTACTTC. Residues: CAWSTGTSGGAHETQYF.